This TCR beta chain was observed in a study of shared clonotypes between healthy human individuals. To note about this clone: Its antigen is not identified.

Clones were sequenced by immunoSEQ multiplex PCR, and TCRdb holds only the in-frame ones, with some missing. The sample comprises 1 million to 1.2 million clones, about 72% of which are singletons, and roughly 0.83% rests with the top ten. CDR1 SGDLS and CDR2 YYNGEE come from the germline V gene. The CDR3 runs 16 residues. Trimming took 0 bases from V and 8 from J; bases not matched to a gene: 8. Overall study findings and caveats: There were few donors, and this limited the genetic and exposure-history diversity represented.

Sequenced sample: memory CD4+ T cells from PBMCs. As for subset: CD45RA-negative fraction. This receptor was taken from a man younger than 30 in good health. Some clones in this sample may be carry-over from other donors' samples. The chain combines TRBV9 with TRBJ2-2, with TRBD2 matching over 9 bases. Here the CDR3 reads CASSVAGAGGGGELFF. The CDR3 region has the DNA TGTGCCAGCAGCGTAGCCGGAGCGGGGGGCGGAGGGGAGCTGTTTTTT.